This T cell receptor (beta chain) was found in a study of blood T cell repertoires in COVID-19. At the level of the study: Sites across the United States, Italy and Spain contributed samples from acute and convalescent COVID-19. The cDNA or gDNA used as material had been derived from T cells, B-cell-depleted T cells, or PBMCs.

Authors' processing steps: Reference gene primer amplification gave estimated nucleated cell counts. The assay was immunoSEQ multiplex PCR, and TCRdb's table has in-frame clones only and misses some. D and trimming were read from the DNA, whereas the V and J calls and clone size are those reported in that table. Of about 270,000 clones listed, around 86% are singletons. What was sequenced was peripheral blood. This TCR came from a woman aged 55-75 years with active or convalescent COVID-19.

Here the CDR3 reads CASSPTRQGRGSPLHF. CDR3 in DNA: TGTGCCAGCAGCCCCACCCGACAGGGAAGGGGTTCACCCCTCCACTTT. The chain has TRBV11-2 and TRBJ1-6, with 7 positions matching TRBD1. The CDR3 has 16 residues. Germline-derived CDR1 and CDR2 are SGHAT and FQNNGV. V dropped 5 bases and J dropped 9; count of bases not matched to a gene: 13.